This is a list of T cell receptor beta chains from one sample in a study of T cell responses to AZD1222 COVID-19 vaccine. Produced via immunoSEQ multiplex PCR; TCRdb's table is partial and in-frame only. The table records fewer than 200,000 clones, 85% to 95% of them present only once. The input for sequencing was peripheral blood, taken on day 0 of AZD1222 vaccination. The origin of the receptors is an adult in good health. Both conserved end residues are part of each CDR3. Fields, in order: CDR3 DNA, CDR3 protein, J gene, V gene, CDR3 length, clone size, D gene. D genes are given only for firm matches. Not all rows give a size; the values are once, few, many and, for expanded clones, a class.

CDR3 DNA: TGTGCCAGCTCATCCGGGACAGGGGTTCCGAACACTGAAGCTTTCTTT; CDR3 protein: CASSSGTGVPNTEAFF; J gene: TRBJ1-1; V gene: TRBV18; CDR3 length: 16; clone size: .; D gene: TRBD1
CDR3 DNA: TGTGCCAGCAGCCGACAGCCAAACACTGAAGCTTTCTTT; CDR3 protein: CASSRQPNTEAFF; J gene: TRBJ1-1; V gene: TRBV11-3; CDR3 length: 13; clone size: .; D gene: .
CDR3 DNA: TGTGCCAGCAGCCTTAGCGGGGGCCTTAGCACAGATACGCAGTATTTT; CDR3 protein: CASSLSGGLSTDTQYF; J gene: TRBJ2-3; V gene: TRBV7-6; CDR3 length: 16; clone size: once; D gene: TRBD2
CDR3 DNA: TGTGCCAGCAGCTTATACAAGAATTCACCCCTCCACTTT; CDR3 protein: CASSLYKNSPLHF; J gene: TRBJ1-6; V gene: TRBV11-1; CDR3 length: 13; clone size: .; D gene: .
CDR3 DNA: TGCGCCAGCAGCTTGGCCGGGTCCTACGAGCAGTACTTC; CDR3 protein: CASSLAGSYEQYF; J gene: TRBJ2-7; V gene: TRBV5-1; CDR3 length: 13; clone size: .; D gene: .
CDR3 DNA: TGTGCCAGCAGAGACCGGACAAATTTCGAAGCTTTCTTT; CDR3 protein: CASRDRTNFEAFF; J gene: TRBJ1-1; V gene: TRBV7-2; CDR3 length: 13; clone size: .; D gene: .
CDR3 DNA: TGCAGCGCTGTGGGGACAGGGGGCCCCTCTGCCGGCTACACCTTC; CDR3 protein: CSAVGTGGPSAGYTF; J gene: TRBJ1-2; V gene: TRBV29-1; CDR3 length: 15; clone size: .; D gene: TRBD1
CDR3 DNA: TGTGCCAGCAGCAAAGACGGCAGGTTCCTCTATGGCTACACCTTC; CDR3 protein: CASSKDGRFLYGYTF; J gene: TRBJ1-2; V gene: TRBV21-1; CDR3 length: 15; clone size: .; D gene: .
CDR3 DNA: TGTGCTAGTGGCCCCTCGGACAGGGGCTATGGCTACACCTTC; CDR3 protein: CASGPSDRGYGYTF; J gene: TRBJ1-2; V gene: TRBV12-5; CDR3 length: 14; clone size: .; D gene: TRBD1
CDR3 DNA: TGTGCTAGTGGGGGAGGGATTACAGATACGCAGTATTTT; CDR3 protein: CASGGGITDTQYF; J gene: TRBJ2-3; V gene: TRBV12-5; CDR3 length: 13; clone size: once; D gene: TRBD2
CDR3 DNA: TGTGCCAGCAGCTTAGTGGGGCCGAACACCGGGGAGCTGTTTTTT; CDR3 protein: CASSLVGPNTGELFF; J gene: TRBJ2-2; V gene: TRBV7-3; CDR3 length: 15; clone size: .; D gene: .
CDR3 DNA: TGTGCCAGCTCACCGGAACAGGGGGTCACTGAAGCTTTCTTT; CDR3 protein: CASSPEQGVTEAFF; J gene: TRBJ1-1; V gene: TRBV18; CDR3 length: 14; clone size: .; D gene: TRBD1
CDR3 DNA: TGTGCCAGCAGCCCTGGGGGAGATTCGGGGGCAGGGTCGGGCTACACCTTC; CDR3 protein: CASSPGGDSGAGSGYTF; J gene: TRBJ1-2; V gene: TRBV5-4; CDR3 length: 17; clone size: .; D gene: .
CDR3 DNA: TGCGCCAGCAGTCTAAGCCAGGGAAACTATGGCTACACCTTC; CDR3 protein: CASSLSQGNYGYTF; J gene: TRBJ1-2; V gene: TRBV4-1; CDR3 length: 14; clone size: .; D gene: .
CDR3 DNA: TGCGCCAGCAGGCTAGGCGGGGGCTACGAGCAGTACTTC; CDR3 protein: CASRLGGGYEQYF; J gene: TRBJ2-7; V gene: TRBV5-1; CDR3 length: 13; clone size: .; D gene: TRBD2
CDR3 DNA: TGTGCCAGCAGCGTGGGGACAGGGGACCACTATGGCTACACCTTC; CDR3 protein: CASSVGTGDHYGYTF; J gene: TRBJ1-2; V gene: TRBV9; CDR3 length: 15; clone size: once; D gene: TRBD1
CDR3 DNA: TGTGCCACCAGTGCCGATAACTATGGCTACACCTTC; CDR3 protein: CATSADNYGYTF; J gene: TRBJ1-2; V gene: TRBV24-1; CDR3 length: 12; clone size: .; D gene: .
CDR3 DNA: TGTGCCAGCAGCCAAGTAACAGGTAACACTGAAGCTTTCTTT; CDR3 protein: CASSQVTGNTEAFF; J gene: TRBJ1-1; V gene: TRBV3-1/TRBV3-2; CDR3 length: 14; clone size: .; D gene: .
CDR3 DNA: TGTGCCAGTAGTATCCACACTCTCGATACGCAGTATTTT; CDR3 protein: CASSIHTLDTQYF; J gene: TRBJ2-3; V gene: TRBV19; CDR3 length: 13; clone size: once; D gene: .
CDR3 DNA: TGTGCCAGCAGTTTCAGACGGGATCAGCCCCAGCATTTT; CDR3 protein: CASSFRRDQPQHF; J gene: TRBJ1-5; V gene: TRBV6-5; CDR3 length: 13; clone size: .; D gene: .
CDR3 DNA: TGTGCCAGCAGTTACTCCCGGGACAGGGGATCCGGGGAGCTGTTTTTT; CDR3 protein: CASSYSRDRGSGELFF; J gene: TRBJ2-2; V gene: TRBV6-5; CDR3 length: 16; clone size: .; D gene: TRBD1
CDR3 DNA: TGTGCCAGCTCCCGACAGGGGGCTGACTATGGCTACACCTTC; CDR3 protein: CASSRQGADYGYTF; J gene: TRBJ1-2; V gene: TRBV18; CDR3 length: 14; clone size: .; D gene: TRBD1
CDR3 DNA: TGCAGTGCTAGTGTCAGGGACGACCACGAGCAGTACTTC; CDR3 protein: CSASVRDDHEQYF; J gene: TRBJ2-7; V gene: TRBV20-1; CDR3 length: 13; clone size: .; D gene: .
CDR3 DNA: TGTGCCAGCAGTTTATCAGACCAAGAGACCCAGTACTTC; CDR3 protein: CASSLSDQETQYF; J gene: TRBJ2-5; V gene: TRBV12-3/TRBV12-4; CDR3 length: 13; clone size: .; D gene: .
CDR3 DNA: TGTGCCAGCTCACCATTAGGGACGGTGAACACTGAAGCTTTCTTT; CDR3 protein: CASSPLGTVNTEAFF; J gene: TRBJ1-1; V gene: TRBV18; CDR3 length: 15; clone size: .; D gene: .
CDR3 DNA: TGTGCCAGCAGTTACTCCGATACGCAGTATTTT; CDR3 protein: CASSYSDTQYF; J gene: TRBJ2-3; V gene: TRBV6-2/TRBV6-3; CDR3 length: 11; clone size: .; D gene: .
CDR3 DNA: TGTGCCAGCAGTGAGACAGCCTCCTACGAGCAGTACTTC; CDR3 protein: CASSETASYEQYF; J gene: TRBJ2-7; V gene: TRBV6-1; CDR3 length: 13; clone size: .; D gene: .
CDR3 DNA: TGTGCCAGTAGTATTCTTAGACAGACCGGGGAGCTGTTTTTT; CDR3 protein: CASSILRQTGELFF; J gene: TRBJ2-2; V gene: TRBV19; CDR3 length: 14; clone size: .; D gene: .
CDR3 DNA: TGTGCCAGCAGCTTGTTCCCAGACGGGAACACTGAAGCTTTCTTT; CDR3 protein: CASSLFPDGNTEAFF; J gene: TRBJ1-1; V gene: TRBV5-5; CDR3 length: 15; clone size: .; D gene: .
CDR3 DNA: TGTGCCAGTAGTCTCGGACAGGGAGGCACTGAAGCTTTCTTT; CDR3 protein: CASSLGQGGTEAFF; J gene: TRBJ1-1; V gene: TRBV19; CDR3 length: 14; clone size: .; D gene: TRBD1
CDR3 DNA: TGTGCCAGCAGTTACCAGGGGACGACTCCCTCTTTCGGCTACACCTTC; CDR3 protein: CASSYQGTTPSFGYTF; J gene: TRBJ1-2; V gene: TRBV28; CDR3 length: 16; clone size: .; D gene: .
CDR3 DNA: TGTGCCAGCACCGGTCCCTACGAGCAGTACTTC; CDR3 protein: CASTGPYEQYF; J gene: TRBJ2-7; V gene: TRBV28; CDR3 length: 11; clone size: .; D gene: .
CDR3 DNA: TGTGCCAGTAGTGTGACTCAGGGTCGGGCTAATGAAAAACTGTTTTTT; CDR3 protein: CASSVTQGRANEKLFF; J gene: TRBJ1-4; V gene: TRBV19; CDR3 length: 16; clone size: once; D gene: .
CDR3 DNA: TGTGCCAGCACCCAGGGGACAGGCGTCACCCCCCTCCACTTT; CDR3 protein: CASTQGTGVTPLHF; J gene: TRBJ1-6; V gene: TRBV6-5; CDR3 length: 14; clone size: few; D gene: TRBD1
CDR3 DNA: TGTGCCAGCACGCGACAGGCGCTTATCGGCCGTGAGACACCCCTCCACTTT; CDR3 protein: CASTRQALIGRETPLHF; J gene: TRBJ1-6; V gene: TRBV2; CDR3 length: 17; clone size: .; D gene: .
CDR3 DNA: TGTGCCAGCAGCCCCCGTTGGGGGAGGGAGGGAAACACTGAAGCTTTCTTT; CDR3 protein: CASSPRWGREGNTEAFF; J gene: TRBJ1-1; V gene: TRBV11-2; CDR3 length: 17; clone size: .; D gene: .
CDR3 DNA: TGTGCCTGGTCAGGGGGCCACACAGGACTTTACACCATATATTTT; CDR3 protein: CAWSGGHTGLYTIYF; J gene: TRBJ1-3; V gene: TRBV30; CDR3 length: 15; clone size: .; D gene: TRBD1
CDR3 DNA: TGTGCCAGCAGCCAAGATGGGACTAGCGGGGTGGAGACCCAGTACTTC; CDR3 protein: CASSQDGTSGVETQYF; J gene: TRBJ2-5; V gene: TRBV3-1/TRBV3-2; CDR3 length: 16; clone size: once; D gene: TRBD2
CDR3 DNA: TGCGCCAGCAGCCAACCAGGGGGGGAGACCCAGTACTTC; CDR3 protein: CASSQPGGETQYF; J gene: TRBJ2-5; V gene: TRBV4-1; CDR3 length: 13; clone size: .; D gene: .
CDR3 DNA: TGTGCCAGCAGTCCACAGGGTTCACCCCTCCACTTT; CDR3 protein: CASSPQGSPLHF; J gene: TRBJ1-6; V gene: TRBV28; CDR3 length: 12; clone size: few; D gene: .
CDR3 DNA: TGTGCCAGCAGTATGGGAGAAGAGACCCAGTACTTC; CDR3 protein: CASSMGEETQYF; J gene: TRBJ2-5; V gene: TRBV2; CDR3 length: 12; clone size: .; D gene: .
CDR3 DNA: TGCGCCAGCAGCTCACTCCCCGTGGGCACTGAAGCTTTCTTT; CDR3 protein: CASSSLPVGTEAFF; J gene: TRBJ1-1; V gene: TRBV4-1; CDR3 length: 14; clone size: .; D gene: .
CDR3 DNA: TGTGCCAGCAGGACCCGTGACCCAGGACGGGACGAGCAGTACTTC; CDR3 protein: CASRTRDPGRDEQYF; J gene: TRBJ2-7; V gene: TRBV6-5; CDR3 length: 15; clone size: .; D gene: .
CDR3 DNA: TGTGCCAGCAGCTCTAAGGGTGTGGGTGAGACCCAGTACTTC; CDR3 protein: CASSSKGVGETQYF; J gene: TRBJ2-5; V gene: TRBV7-3; CDR3 length: 14; clone size: .; D gene: .
CDR3 DNA: TGTGCCAGCAGCTTGGACAGGACCCGGGGTAGGGAAAGAACTGAAGCTTTCTTT; CDR3 protein: CASSLDRTRGRERTEAFF; J gene: TRBJ1-1; V gene: TRBV11-2; CDR3 length: 18; clone size: .; D gene: TRBD1
CDR3 DNA: TGTGCCAGCAGCCCGGGACTAGCGGACTACAATGAGCAGTTCTTC; CDR3 protein: CASSPGLADYNEQFF; J gene: TRBJ2-1; V gene: TRBV9; CDR3 length: 15; clone size: .; D gene: TRBD2
CDR3 DNA: TGTGCCAGCAGCCCCTCCGGGAGCCACGAGCAGTACTTC; CDR3 protein: CASSPSGSHEQYF; J gene: TRBJ2-7; V gene: TRBV11-3; CDR3 length: 13; clone size: .; D gene: .